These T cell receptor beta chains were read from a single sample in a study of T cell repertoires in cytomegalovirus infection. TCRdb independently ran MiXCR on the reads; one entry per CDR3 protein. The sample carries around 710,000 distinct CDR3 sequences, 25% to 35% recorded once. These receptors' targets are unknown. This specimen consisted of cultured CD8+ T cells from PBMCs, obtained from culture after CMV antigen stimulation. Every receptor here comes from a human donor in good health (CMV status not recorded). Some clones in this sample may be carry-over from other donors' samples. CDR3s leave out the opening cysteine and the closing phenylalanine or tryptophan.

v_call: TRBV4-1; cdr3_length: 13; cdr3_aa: ASSIAGASYNEQF
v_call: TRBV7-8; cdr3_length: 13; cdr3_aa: ASSLGTGGQNIQY
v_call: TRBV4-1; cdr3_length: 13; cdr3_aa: ASSQALAVTYGYT
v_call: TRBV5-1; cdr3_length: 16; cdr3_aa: ASSLPPGGTGDGETQY
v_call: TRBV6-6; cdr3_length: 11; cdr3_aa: ASSSDPPDGYT
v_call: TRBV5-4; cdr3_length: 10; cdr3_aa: ASGTTETEAF
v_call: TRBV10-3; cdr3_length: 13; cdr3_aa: AISESGSNNQPQH
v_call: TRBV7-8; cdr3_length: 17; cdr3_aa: ASSLAGGLPGSGANVLT
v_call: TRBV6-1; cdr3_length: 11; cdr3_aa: ASSGPANNEQF
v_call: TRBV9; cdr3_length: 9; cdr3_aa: ASSVAGPQY
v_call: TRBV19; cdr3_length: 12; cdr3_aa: ASSGRSGSREQF
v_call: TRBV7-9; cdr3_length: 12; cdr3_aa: ASSPGQSSYEQY
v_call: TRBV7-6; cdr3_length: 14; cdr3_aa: ASSRDGVWVSGELF
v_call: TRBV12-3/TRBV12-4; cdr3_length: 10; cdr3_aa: ASSTGAHEQY
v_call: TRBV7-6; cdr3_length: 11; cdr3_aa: ASSFSRERGYT
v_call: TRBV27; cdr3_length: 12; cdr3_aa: ASSFDDYNSPLH
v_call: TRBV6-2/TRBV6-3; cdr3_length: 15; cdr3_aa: ASSYSSTGELINEQF
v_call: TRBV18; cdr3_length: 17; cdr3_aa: ASSRGGAPSGPLGDTQY
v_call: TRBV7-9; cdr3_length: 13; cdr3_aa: ASSFRQDSNTEAF
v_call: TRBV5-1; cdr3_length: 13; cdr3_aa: ASARTTLNGNEQF
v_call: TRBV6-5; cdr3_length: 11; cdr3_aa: ASSYFDGGELF
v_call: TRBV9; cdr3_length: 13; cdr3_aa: ASRQGGGHPPDYT
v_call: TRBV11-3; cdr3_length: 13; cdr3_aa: ASSSTGTGYNEQF
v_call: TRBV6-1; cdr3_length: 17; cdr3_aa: ASSATRGKRQGANYGYT
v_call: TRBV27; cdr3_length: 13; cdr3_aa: ASSGRDRGIHEQY
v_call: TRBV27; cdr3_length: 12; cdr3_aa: ASSPTGLNTEAF
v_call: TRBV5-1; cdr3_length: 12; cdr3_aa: ASSWTTGGTEAF
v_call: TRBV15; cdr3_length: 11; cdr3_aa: ATRNWGTDTQY
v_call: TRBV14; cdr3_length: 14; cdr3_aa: ASSQEAGATYNEQF
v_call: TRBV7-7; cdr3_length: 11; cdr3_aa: ASSSLGPGKLF
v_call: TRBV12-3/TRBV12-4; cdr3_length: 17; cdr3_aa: ASSFIAGRPSYDTGELF
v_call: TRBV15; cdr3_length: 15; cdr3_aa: ATSRDHSGAPRGDQY
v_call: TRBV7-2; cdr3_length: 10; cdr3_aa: ASGGTGETQY
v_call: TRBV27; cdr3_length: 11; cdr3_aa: ASSPPGENEQF
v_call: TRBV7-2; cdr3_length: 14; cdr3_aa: ASSLAASGGGETQY
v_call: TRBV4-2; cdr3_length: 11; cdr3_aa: ASSHIPTDTQY
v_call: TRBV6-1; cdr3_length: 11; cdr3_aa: ASSEAWGTLWY
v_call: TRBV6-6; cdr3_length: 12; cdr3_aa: ASSYRQSARPQH
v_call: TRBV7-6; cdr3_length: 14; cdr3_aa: ASSPRTSGGANEQY
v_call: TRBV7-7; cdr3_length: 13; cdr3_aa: ASSPDRGRTGELF
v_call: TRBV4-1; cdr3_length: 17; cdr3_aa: ASSPTGQGGPSSNEKLF
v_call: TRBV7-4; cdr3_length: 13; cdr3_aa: ASSLWTDPNTEAF
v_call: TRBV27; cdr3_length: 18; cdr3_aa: ASSTGGGGGASTGNQPQH
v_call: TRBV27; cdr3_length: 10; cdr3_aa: ASKKRETEQF
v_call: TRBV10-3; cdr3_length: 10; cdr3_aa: AIGTANTEAF
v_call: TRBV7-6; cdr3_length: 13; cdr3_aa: ASSLGGGNSNEQF
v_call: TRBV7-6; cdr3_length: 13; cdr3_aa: ASSPNGGTNYGYT
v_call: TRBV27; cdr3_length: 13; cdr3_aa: ASRPNGGFNSPLH